This is a list of T cell receptor beta chains from one sample in a study of T cell responses to AZD1222 COVID-19 vaccine. Generated by immunoSEQ multiplex PCR, the TCRdb table keeps only in-frame clones and is missing some. The sample yields roughly 200,000 clones, approximately 92% seen once. The sample here was peripheral blood, taken 28 days after the second dose of the MenACWY control vaccine. The receptors originated from an adult who received the MenACWY meningococcal vaccine as a control. CDR3s include the opening cysteine and the closing phenylalanine or tryptophan. D genes are given only for firm matches. Clone size is given for some rows only: seen once, a few or many times, or a class if the clone is expanded.

D gene | clone size | J gene | V gene | CDR3 protein | CDR3 DNA
TRBD1 | - | TRBJ1-5 | TRBV2 | CASTWTGGNQPQHF | TGTGCCAGCACTTGGACAGGGGGCAATCAGCCCCAGCATTTT
- | - | TRBJ2-1 | TRBV12-3/TRBV12-4 | CASSYRDPQFF | TGTGCCAGCAGTTACCGGGACCCGCAGTTCTTC
- | - | TRBJ2-7 | TRBV28 | CASSLGQPSLYEQYF | TGTGCCAGCAGTCTTGGACAGCCGTCCCTCTACGAGCAGTACTTC
- | - | TRBJ1-1 | TRBV6-5 | CASTLTGNTEAFF | TGTGCCAGCACTCTGACAGGGAACACTGAAGCTTTCTTT
TRBD1 | once | TRBJ1-1 | TRBV25-1 | CASSGTGILYGEAFF | TGTGCCAGCAGCGGGACAGGGATTCTTTATGGTGAAGCTTTCTTT
TRBD1 | - | TRBJ2-2 | TRBV19 | CASRYQGARTGELFF | TGTGCCAGTAGATATCAGGGGGCGCGCACCGGGGAGCTGTTTTTT
TRBD1 | - | TRBJ2-1 | TRBV3-1/TRBV3-2 | CASSQGQGSGEQFF | TGTGCCAGCAGCCAGGGACAGGGATCAGGTGAGCAGTTCTTC
- | - | TRBJ1-5 | TRBV19 | CASSTGRTNQPQHF | TGTGCCAGTAGTACGGGACGGACCAATCAGCCCCAGCATTTT
- | - | TRBJ2-1 | TRBV12-3/TRBV12-4 | CASTLVGYNEQFF | TGTGCCAGCACCTTAGTTGGGTACAATGAGCAGTTCTTC
TRBD2 | once | TRBJ2-3 | TRBV28 | CASSLNGLAGGADTQYF | TGTGCCAGCAGTTTAAACGGACTAGCGGGGGGGGCAGATACGCAGTATTTT
- | - | TRBJ1-6 | TRBV4-1 | CASSPGTAWNSPLHF | TGCGCCAGCAGCCCCGGGACCGCCTGGAATTCACCCCTCCACTTT
- | - | TRBJ2-2 | TRBV7-6 | CASSLEWGAVTGELFF | TGTGCCAGCAGCTTAGAGTGGGGGGCTGTGACCGGGGAGCTGTTTTTT
TRBD1 | many | TRBJ2-7 | TRBV28 | CASSKPTGIHEQYF | TGTGCCAGCAGCAAGCCGACAGGGATCCACGAGCAGTACTTC
TRBD1 | - | TRBJ2-3 | TRBV4-1 | CASSQSGTALTDTQYF | TGCGCCAGCAGCCAATCCGGGACAGCTCTCACAGATACGCAGTATTTT
- | - | TRBJ2-7 | TRBV6-6 | CASSYSTVGEQYF | TGTGCCAGCAGTTACTCGACAGTGGGGGAGCAGTACTTC
- | - | TRBJ1-3 | TRBV19 | CASSVLRDNSGNTIYF | TGTGCCAGTAGTGTCCTCCGGGACAACTCTGGAAACACCATATATTTT
TRBD2 | once | TRBJ2-1 | TRBV29-1 | CSVGPLPAGGLNNEQFF | TGCAGCGTTGGACCCTTACCAGCGGGGGGGCTTAACAATGAGCAGTTCTTC
TRBD1 | - | TRBJ1-1 | TRBV6-5 | CASRFTGTAGEAFF | TGTGCCAGCAGATTCACCGGGACAGCCGGTGAAGCTTTCTTT
- | - | TRBJ1-4 | TRBV3-1/TRBV3-2 | CASSQRTGEKLFF | TGTGCCAGCAGCCAACGGACGGGGGAAAAACTGTTTTTT
- | once | TRBJ1-1 | TRBV30 | CAWSRLQGHQNTEAFF | TGTGCCTGGTCACGACTTCAGGGACACCAGAACACTGAAGCTTTCTTT
TRBD1 | - | TRBJ1-2 | TRBV19 | CAAGDRVHGYTF | TGTGCCGCCGGCGACAGGGTACATGGCTACACCTTC
- | - | TRBJ1-1 | TRBV5-5 | CASSLMQLYTEAFF | TGTGCCAGCAGCTTGATGCAGTTATACACTGAAGCTTTCTTT
- | - | TRBJ1-2 | TRBV3-1/TRBV3-2 | CASSQAAANYGYTF | TGTGCCAGCAGCCAAGCGGCAGCCAACTATGGCTACACCTTC
- | few | TRBJ1-6 | TRBV5-1 | CASRDSFNSPLHF | TGCGCCAGCAGAGACAGTTTTAATTCACCCCTCCACTTT
- | - | TRBJ2-3 | TRBV12-3/TRBV12-4 | CASSLGPPDTQYF | TGTGCCAGCAGTTTAGGCCCGCCGGATACGCAGTATTTT
- | - | TRBJ1-1 | TRBV6-5 | CASSYLQGTEAFF | TGTGCCAGCAGTTACCTACAGGGAACTGAAGCTTTCTTT
- | - | TRBJ1-5 | TRBV28 | CASSLRSEGQPQHF | TGTGCCAGCAGTTTAAGGAGTGAGGGGCAGCCCCAGCATTTT
TRBD1 | - | TRBJ1-6 | TRBV18 | CASSPQGAGYNSPLHF | TGTGCCAGCTCACCACAGGGGGCAGGCTATAATTCACCCCTCCACTTT
- | - | TRBJ2-7 | TRBV28 | CASRTPGGGSYEQYF | TGTGCCAGCAGGACGCCAGGGGGAGGATCCTACGAGCAGTACTTC
TRBD1 | - | TRBJ1-1 | TRBV3-1/TRBV3-2 | CASSQDMGTGISEAFF | TGTGCCAGCAGCCAAGATATGGGGACAGGGATATCTGAAGCTTTCTTT
- | - | TRBJ1-6 | TRBV7-9 | CASSGGGLSYNSPLHF | TGTGCCAGCAGCGGAGGTGGTCTTTCCTATAATTCACCCCTCCACTTT
TRBD1 | - | TRBJ2-2 | TRBV19 | CATDRAGGELFF | TGTGCCACCGACAGGGCGGGCGGGGAGCTGTTTTTT
TRBD1 | - | TRBJ1-5 | TRBV7-2 | CASSPTGVGNQPQHF | TGTGCCAGCAGCCCTACAGGGGTTGGCAATCAGCCCCAGCATTTT
- | - | TRBJ1-3 | TRBV19 | CASSIQTSGNTIYF | TGTGCCAGTAGTATCCAGACCTCTGGAAACACCATATATTTT
- | once | TRBJ1-2 | TRBV30 | CAWRRGSNYGYTF | TGTGCCTGGAGAAGGGGTAGCAACTATGGCTACACCTTC
- | - | TRBJ1-2 | TRBV4-1 | CASSQGIGPVGYTF | TGCGCCAGCAGCCAAGGGATAGGGCCGGTTGGCTACACCTTC
- | - | TRBJ2-1 | TRBV24-1 | CATSDILAGIDNEQFF | TGTGCCACCAGTGACATCCTGGCGGGTATCGACAATGAGCAGTTCTTC
TRBD2 | - | TRBJ2-7 | TRBV3-1/TRBV3-2 | CASSHLTSGGSGEQYF | TGTGCCAGCAGCCATCTGACTAGCGGGGGGTCAGGCGAGCAGTACTTC
TRBD1 | few | TRBJ1-2 | TRBV30 | CAGGQLGVHGYTF | TGTGCCGGGGGACAGTTAGGAGTCCATGGCTACACCTTC
TRBD1 | - | TRBJ2-2 | TRBV5-4 | CASSSTGAGELFF | TGTGCCAGCAGCTCCACAGGGGCCGGGGAGCTGTTTTTT
- | once | TRBJ1-6 | TRBV14 | CASSQFGGVGSPLHF | TGTGCCAGCAGCCAGTTTGGCGGGGTGGGATCACCCCTCCACTTT
TRBD1 | - | TRBJ1-5 | TRBV6-2/TRBV6-3 | CASTPAPGTAKPQHF | TGTGCCAGCACCCCAGCCCCCGGGACAGCTAAGCCCCAGCATTTT
- | - | TRBJ1-5 | TRBV27 | CASRNAGTSGQPQHF | TGTGCCAGCAGGAATGCCGGGACCTCCGGTCAGCCCCAGCATTTT
TRBD2 | - | TRBJ2-3 | TRBV27 | CASSLRLAGGQTDTQYF | TGTGCCAGCAGTTTAAGGCTAGCGGGGGGGCAGACAGATACGCAGTATTTT
TRBD1 | - | TRBJ1-1 | TRBV18 | CASSPGTGGLGTEAFF | TGTGCCAGCTCACCGGGGACAGGGGGGTTAGGGACTGAAGCTTTCTTT
- | - | TRBJ1-1 | TRBV18 | CASSPGWGTQNTEAFF | TGTGCCAGCTCACCTGGATGGGGGACTCAGAACACTGAAGCTTTCTTT
- | - | TRBJ1-2 | TRBV3-1/TRBV3-2 | CASSQNQHYGYTF | TGTGCCAGCAGCCAGAACCAGCACTATGGCTACACCTTC
- | - | TRBJ2-1 | TRBV30 | CACLMTGSYNEQFF | TGTGCCTGCCTCATGACGGGGTCCTACAATGAGCAGTTCTTC
TRBD1 | - | TRBJ1-6 | TRBV27 | CASSSGTVNSPLHF | TGTGCCAGCAGTTCAGGGACAGTGAATTCACCCCTCCACTTT
TRBD2 | - | TRBJ2-7 | TRBV18 | CASSPLGLAKNSYEQYF | TGTGCCAGCTCACCACTGGGACTAGCGAAAAACTCCTACGAGCAGTACTTC
TRBD2 | - | TRBJ2-3 | TRBV27 | CASSLSWLAGGNFLTDTQYF | TGTGCCAGCAGTTTATCTTGGCTAGCGGGGGGGAACTTTCTTACAGATACGCAGTATTTT